This TCR beta chain came from a study of cytomegalovirus exposure and HLA in healthy donors. Study-wide points: A later look showed TCR association rates differing by HLA locus, highest for DRB1 and lowest for HLA-C. The authors listed about 170 TCR beta chains as cytomegalovirus-associated. Earlier findings revealed that most TCR beta V segments proved productive either about 87% or about 30% of the time. The authors reported that TCR beta sequences could predict HLA-A and HLA-B alleles. These predictions were accurate for most subjects in the first cohort.

Researchers ran the PCR with 60 Vbeta and 13 Jbeta primers. The data were produced by immunoSEQ multiplex PCR, yet TCRdb's version contains in-frame clones alone and is incomplete. This sample has approximately 100,000 clones, with about 85% found just once. Germline-derived CDR1 and CDR2 are SGHDT and YYEEEE. The germline V and J ends were trimmed by 4 bases and 7 bases, with 9 bases remaining between them. CDR3 length equals 11 residues. To note about this clone: Its specificity is not known.

Source material: PBMCs. The TCR comes from a man aged 30-40 years in good health and CMV-seronegative. J is TRBJ2-7 and V is TRBV5-6; tentative D call: TRBD2 (6 bases). The CDR3 DNA reads as TGTGCCAGCAGCCGGAGGGGAGAGCAGTACTTC. This gives the protein CASSRRGEQYF.